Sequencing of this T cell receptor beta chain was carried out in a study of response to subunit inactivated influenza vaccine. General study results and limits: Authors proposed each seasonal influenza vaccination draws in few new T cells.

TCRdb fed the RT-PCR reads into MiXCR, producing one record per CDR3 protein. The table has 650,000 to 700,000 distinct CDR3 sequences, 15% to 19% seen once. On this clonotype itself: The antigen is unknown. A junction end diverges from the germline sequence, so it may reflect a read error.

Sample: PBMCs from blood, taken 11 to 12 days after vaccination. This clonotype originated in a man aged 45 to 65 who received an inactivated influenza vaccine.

The CDR3 sequence is CCAPQGANTGELFF. The CDR3 DNA sequence: TGCTGTGCTCCACAGGGGGCGAACACCGGGGAGCTGTTTTTT. This chain links TRBV20-1 with TRBJ2-2; 8 positions agree with TRBD1. The V gene's germline CDR1 is DFQATT and CDR2 SNEGSKA (reference sequence). CDR3 size: 14 residues.